These 24 T cell receptor beta chains were sequenced from one sample in a study of response to subunit inactivated influenza vaccine. A single record per CDR3 protein comes from TCRdb applying MiXCR to the RT-PCR reads. Of 500,000 to 550,000 distinct CDR3 sequences in the sample, under 8.5% are singletons; the top ten hold roughly 14%. The sequencing used PBMCs from blood, collected around 25 months after vaccination. The source is a man between 50 and 69 years old who received an inactivated influenza vaccine.

This clonotype was counted between two and nine times. This chain joins TRBV3-1 and TRBJ2-7; D might be TRBD1 (6 bases). The germline gives CDR1 LGHDT, CDR2 YNNKEL (reference sequence). The CDR3 is 15 residues long. The ends were cut back, 1 base at V and 1 base at J, with 11 bases in the middle. CDR3 region: CASSQGAGVSYEQYF. In DNA form, the CDR3 reads TGTGCCAGCAGCCAAGGGGCAGGGGTATCCTACGAGCAGTACTTC.

This clonotype was found a few times. This chain uses TRBV7-9 with TRBJ2-7; D perhaps matches TRBD1 (6 bases). Trimming removed 5 bases from V and 0 bases from J, with 17 bases in between. The CDR3 has 16 residues. Germline CDR1 reads SEHNR; CDR2 reads FQNEAQ (reference sequence). The CDR3 here is CASSLPLARGSYEQYF. The CDR3 DNA is TGTGCCAGCAGCCTACCCCTCGCCAGGGGCTCCTACGAGCAGTACTTC.

The genes are TRBV7-1 and TRBJ2-5; TRBD1 agrees at 9 bases. TRBV7-1 is identified as an open reading frame with a role that is uncertain. J lost 5 bases, V lost 3 bases, and 28 bases had no gene match. CDR3 length: 22 residues. CDR3 protein: CASSSQPTSFNRDRVFRETQYF. In DNA form, the CDR3 reads TGTGCCAGCAGCTCCCAACCAACCTCCTTTAACCGGGACAGGGTCTTCCGGGAGACCCAGTACTTC.

This clonotype was found many times. CDR3 nucleotide sequence: TGTGCCAGCAGCTTAGACGGATTGGGGGGTGTGAACGAGCAGTACTTC. It specifies CASSLDGLGGVNEQYF. V gene TRBV7-2 combines with J gene TRBJ2-7; D perhaps matches TRBD2 (6 bases). Germline V CDR1 and CDR2: SGHTA, FQGNSA. V was trimmed by 1 base and J by 5 bases, leaving 18 bases between them. The CDR3 loop spans 16 amino acids.

In this sample, this clonotype turned up many times. This chain joins TRBV29-1 and TRBJ2-7; tentative D call: TRBD2 (7 bases). CDR3 length equals 15 residues. The V and J ends lost 1 base and 2 bases respectively, with 15 bases between them. Germline V gives CDR1 SQVTM, CDR2 ANQGSEA. CDR3 amino acids: CSVEVLGGAAYEQYF. In DNA, the CDR3 is TGCAGCGTTGAAGTCTTAGGGGGGGCCGCCTACGAGCAGTACTTC.

This clonotype was seen only a few times. The chain recombines TRBV3-1 with TRBJ2-7; D perhaps matches TRBD2 (5 bases). Germline V CDR1 and CDR2: LGHDT, YNNKEL (reference sequence). CDR3 size: 13 residues. V lost 1 base and J 6 bases, leaving 10 bases between the germline ends. The CDR3 protein is CASSQGTPAEQYF. The CDR3 coding sequence is TGTGCCAGCAGCCAAGGGACTCCCGCCGAGCAGTACTTC.

This clonotype was detected only a few times. The genes are TRBV25-1 and TRBJ2-7, with a possible D match to TRBD1 (6 bases). The CDR3 has 11 residues. Germline V gene lookup returns CDR1 MGHDK and CDR2 SYGVNS. Trimming took 7 bases from V and 7 from J, leaving 11 bases between them. The CDR3 spells CASTTGPEQYF. CDR3 sequence (DNA): TGTGCCAGCACAACAGGGCCGGAGCAGTACTTC.

At least ten counts were recorded for this clonotype. The V call is TRBV9, the J call TRBJ1-5; no firm D call. CDR3 length: 15 amino acids. Germline V gene sequence: CDR1 SGDLS, CDR2 YYNGEE. The V end lost 0 bases, the J end lost 8 bases, and 15 bases lay between the germline ends. In DNA, the CDR3 is TGTGCCAGCAGCGTAGACGCGGGGTTGAGGGAGCCCCAGCATTTT. It specifies CASSVDAGLREPQHF. Full variable domain (outside the CDR3, taken from reference TRBV9 and TRBJ1-5): DSGVTQTPKHLITATGQRVTLRCSPRSGDLSVYWYQQSLDQGLQFLIQYYNGEERAKGNILERFSAQQFPDLHSELNLSSLELGDSALYFCASSVDAGLREPQHFGDGTRLSIL.

This clonotype was seen repeatedly, ten times or more. The rearrangement joins TRBV3-1 to TRBJ1-2; D is perhaps TRBD1 (5 bases). The CDR3 extends over 15 amino acids. The V and J ends lost 0 bases and 9 bases respectively, with 17 bases between them. CDR1 is LGHDT, CDR2 YNNKEL, per germline (reference sequence). As DNA, the CDR3 is TGTGCCAGCAGCCAAGATACCGGACATCGGATGCGCTACACCTTC. Protein: CASSQDTGHRMRYTF. Combining the CDR3 with reference TRBV3-1 and TRBJ1-2 gives the whole variable domain DTAVSQTPKYLVTQMGNDKSIKCEQNLGHDTMYWYKQDSKKFLKIMFSYNNKELIINETVPNRFSPKSPDKAHLNLHINSLELGDSAVYFCASSQDTGHRMRYTFGSGTRLTVV.

This sequence joins TRBV7-2 and TRBJ2-1, with D possibly called TRBD1 or TRBD2 (5 bases each). The CDR3 extends over 14 amino acids. The germline V gene encodes CDR1 SGHTA and CDR2 FQGNSA. With 0 bases removed from V and 9 bases from J, the gap between germline ends came to 12 bases. CDR3 sequence: CASSLALPGTEQFF. CDR3 nucleotides: TGTGCCAGCAGCTTAGCGCTGCCAGGGACTGAGCAGTTCTTC.

This clonotype was counted only a few times. The chain recombines TRBV7-2 with TRBJ2-7, with a weak D call TRBD2 (6 bases). V lost 7 bases and J lost 4, with 20 bases in between. Germline assignment: CDR1 SGHTA and CDR2 FQGNSA. The CDR3 consists of 15 residues. CDR3 amino acids: CASKYTGAAIYEQYF. In nucleotides, the CDR3 is TGTGCCAGCAAATATACGGGAGCCGCTATATACGAGCAGTACTTC.

V is TRBV12-3 or TRBV12-4 and J is TRBJ2-7; possible D gene TRBD2, 5 bases. The CDR3 is 13 residues long. Trimming took off 8 bases at V and 2 bases at J, with 13 bases between the two ends. The CDR3 nucleotides are TGTGCCAGCGTGAGAGGGCCCACCTACGAGCAGTACTTC. This translates into CASVRGPTYEQYF.

This clonotype was observed at least ten times. The chain has TRBV6-1 and TRBJ2-2; 13 nucleotides agree with TRBD2. CDR3 length: 15 residues. Germline CDR1 is MNHNS and CDR2 is SASEGT. With V trimmed by 6 bases and J by 4 bases, 2 bases remained unmatched. This chain's CDR3 is CASRRTSGGTGELFF. The CDR3, as DNA: TGTGCCAGCAGACGGACTAGCGGGGGCACCGGGGAGCTGTTTTTT.

This chain uses TRBV20-1 with TRBJ1-1, with TRBD1 as a possible D gene (5 bases). V lost 6 bases and J lost 4, with 18 bases in between. In germline, CDR1 is DFQATT, CDR2 SNEGSKA (reference sequence). The CDR3 is 14 residues long. CDR3 in amino acids: CSAPQGRRATEAFF. The CDR3, as DNA: TGCAGTGCCCCCCAGGGACGCCGTGCCACTGAAGCTTTCTTT.

The V call is TRBV7-2, the J call TRBJ2-3, with D possibly TRBD2 on 5 matching bases. V was pared by 2 bases and J by 6 bases, with 15 bases between. Germline CDR1 is SGHTA and CDR2 is FQGNSA. This CDR3 contains 15 residues. The CDR3 nucleotides are TGTGCCAGCAGCTTATTAGTGGGAGCATCTGATACGCAGTATTTT. As protein: CASSLLVGASDTQYF.

This clonotype was detected a few times. The chain employs TRBV4-1 and TRBJ2-5, with a tentative D call TRBD2 (5 bases). From germline, CDR1 is MGHRA and CDR2 YSYEKL. V was clipped by 0 bases and J by 7 bases, with 9 bases between them. CDR3 length: 13 amino acids. CDR3 in amino acids: CASSQEQLGTQYF. DNA of the CDR3: TGCGCCAGCAGCCAAGAACAACTAGGGACCCAGTACTTC.

This clonotype has just a few counts. The chain has TRBV9 and TRBJ2-7; no clear D. Germline V gives CDR1 SGDLS, CDR2 YYNGEE. The CDR3 is 15 amino acids. Trimming took 0 bases from V and 5 from J, leaving 15 bases between them. The CDR3 reads CASSVAPGSSNEQYF. CDR3 coding DNA: TGTGCCAGCAGCGTAGCCCCTGGAAGCAGCAACGAGCAGTACTTC.

This clonotype was recorded a few times. The chain combines TRBV27 with TRBJ2-5, with TRBD2 identical over 14 bases. This CDR3 is built from 17 residues. CDR1 and CDR2 (germline): MNHEY, SMNVEV (reference sequence). The V gene end was trimmed by 6 bases and the J gene end by 3 bases; junction bases not matched to a gene: 9. CDR3 DNA sequence: TGTGCCAGCAGACCTCGGTGGGGACTAGCGGGAGAAGAGACCCAGTACTTC. It encodes CASRPRWGLAGEETQYF.

V is TRBV7-2 and J is TRBJ2-5, with 9 positions matching TRBD2. The V gene's germline CDR1 is SGHTA and CDR2 FQGNSA. The CDR3 extends over 15 amino acids. V dropped 1 base and J dropped 4; count of bases not matched to a gene: 4. CDR3: CASSLVAGARETQYF. The CDR3 bases are TGTGCCAGCAGCTTAGTAGCGGGAGCTCGAGAGACCCAGTACTTC.

V and J are TRBV2 and TRBJ2-1; 7 nucleotides align to TRBD1. The germline gives CDR1 SNHLY, CDR2 FYNNEI. The junction had 7 bases not matched to a gene; V was cut back by 3 bases and J by 8 bases. This CDR3 contains 14 residues. DNA of the CDR3: TGTGCCAGCAGTGAGTCTCAGGGGGTCCATGAGCAGTTCTTC. This translates into CASSESQGVHEQFF. Full variable domain (missing parts from reference TRBV2 and TRBJ2-1): EPEVTQTPSHQVTQMGQEVILRCVPISNHLYFYWYRQILGQKVEFLVSFYNNEISEKSEIFDDQFSVERPDGSNFTLKIRSTKLEDSAMYFCASSESQGVHEQFFGPGTRLTVL.

Only a few counts were recorded for this clonotype. This chain connects TRBV4-2 to TRBJ2-7, with D maybe TRBD2 (7 bases). The V and J ends lost 3 bases and 0 bases respectively, with 18 bases between them. The CDR3 spans 17 residues. Germline V gene data show CDR1 as LGHNA and CDR2 as YNFKEQ. The CDR3 reads CASSHRTGGESSYEQYF. CDR3 nucleotide sequence: TGTGCCAGCAGCCACCGGACGGGGGGCGAGAGCTCCTACGAGCAGTACTTC.

In its sample, this clonotype was seen many times. The chain employs TRBV12-3 or TRBV12-4 and TRBJ2-3; D may correspond to TRBD1 or TRBD2 (6 bases each). The CDR3 is made up of 14 amino acids. V was trimmed by 5 bases and J by 4 bases, leaving 13 bases between them. The CDR3 DNA reads TGTGCCAGCAGTACGGAGGGGGGAGCAGATACGCAGTATTTT. Translated, it gives CASSTEGGADTQYF.

V usage is TRBV4-3 and J usage is TRBJ2-3; D ambiguous. V lost 4 bases and J 3 bases, leaving 17 bases between the germline ends. This CDR3 comprises 16 residues. The germline V gene encodes CDR1 LGHNA and CDR2 YSLEER. The DNA of the CDR3 is TGCGCCAGCAGCCCCCTCCTAGGGATATCTACAGATACGCAGTATTTT. It translates to CASSPLLGISTDTQYF.

The V gene is TRBV4-3, the J gene TRBJ2-2, with 8 nucleotides matching TRBD1. The CDR3 covers 16 residues. The junction had 8 bases not matched to a gene; V was cut back by 4 bases and J by 4 bases. Germline CDR1 is LGHNA and CDR2 is YSLEER. CDR3: CASSRQGAVTTGELFF. The CDR3 DNA reads TGCGCCAGCAGCCGGCAGGGGGCTGTGACCACCGGGGAGCTGTTTTTT.